Presented here are 27 T cell receptor beta chains from one specimen sequenced in a study of metastatic and nonmetastatic thyroid tumors. TCRdb reassembled clones from the PCR reads with MiXCR. Of some 60,000 clones listed, roughly 30% are singletons. Every patient was untreated before thyroid surgery. Sequenced material: blood. These receptors all stem from a female donor with papillary thyroid cancer or a benign thyroid nodule (not recorded which). Some clones in this sample may be carry-over from other donors' samples.

This clone has ten or more counts. The chain links TRBV2 to TRBJ1-2; D not resolved. With 2 bases removed from V and 6 bases from J, the gap between germline ends came to 10 bases. The CDR3 consists of 13 residues. The germline V gene encodes CDR1 SNHLY and CDR2 FYNNEI. The CDR3 region is CASSELVRDGYTF. CDR3 bases: TGTGCCAGCAGTGAACTGGTTCGGGATGGCTACACCTTC.

This clone was seen more than once but under ten times. The chain links TRBV10-3 to TRBJ2-7; 7 bases are a match to TRBD2. With 6 bases clipped from V and 2 bases from J, the junction kept 4 bases outside the gene matches. Germline CDR1 is ENHRY and CDR2 is SYGVKD. The CDR3 covers 13 residues. CDR3 sequence reads: CAISLGLAYEQYF. In nucleotides, the CDR3 is TGTGCCATCAGCCTCGGACTAGCCTACGAGCAGTACTTC.

This clone was seen only a few times. This chain uses TRBV2 with TRBJ1-2; D not certain. Trimming removed 7 bases at V and 8 bases at J, with 11 bases between. The CDR3 extends over 11 amino acids. Germline CDR1 SNHLY, CDR2 FYNNEI. In nucleotides, the CDR3 is TGTGCCAGCACCCCGGTATCCGGCTACACCTTC. It specifies CASTPVSGYTF.

The chain joins TRBV5-1 to TRBJ2-1, with TRBD2 as a possible D gene (5 bases). The germline CDR1 and CDR2 sequences are SGHRS and YFSETQ. The CDR3 totals 16 residues. The V end lost 0 bases, the J end lost 4 bases, and 14 bases lay between the germline ends. CDR3 in amino acids: CASSLDPGTIYNEQFF. As DNA, the CDR3 is TGCGCCAGCAGCTTGGATCCGGGAACGATATACAATGAGCAGTTCTTC.

This clone was observed a few times. The V gene is TRBV19, the J gene TRBJ2-7, with TRBD1 identical over 8 bases. The V and J ends lost 3 bases and 0 bases, in that order; junction bases with no gene match: 4. The CDR3 consists of 15 residues. The V gene's germline CDR1 is LNHDA and CDR2 SQIVND (reference sequence). Here the CDR3 DNA reads TGTGCCAGTAGTATCGGACAGGGTAACTCCTACGAGCAGTACTTC. It encodes CASSIGQGNSYEQYF.

This clone was counted between two and nine times. The V gene is TRBV6-1, the J gene TRBJ1-2; the match to TRBD1 covers 7 bases. Germline V CDR1 and CDR2: MNHNS, SASEGT. V was clipped by 3 bases and J by 6 bases; unmatched bases: 13. CDR3 length equals 16 residues. The CDR3 region is CASSDQGVRGSDGYTF. DNA for the CDR3: TGTGCCAGCAGTGACCAGGGGGTCCGGGGGTCGGATGGCTACACCTTC.

This chain joins TRBV27 and TRBJ1-2; D might be TRBD1 (6 bases). With 8 bases removed from V and 4 bases from J, the gap between germline ends came to 20 bases. The CDR3 has 15 amino acids. Germline CDR1 reads MNHEY; CDR2 reads SMNVEV (reference sequence). DNA for the CDR3: TGTGCCAGCGGTCCCAGGACAGACCTCTCCTATGGCTACACCTTC. It translates to CASGPRTDLSYGYTF.

This clone was detected a few times. The rearrangement links TRBV28 to TRBJ1-3; tentatively, D is TRBD1 (6 bases). Germline CDR1 and CDR2: MDHEN and SYDVKM. V was shortened by 4 bases and J by 0 bases, with 22 bases between the two germline ends. CDR3 length equals 19 residues. The CDR3 DNA follows: TGTGCCAGCAGTTCCACACTAACGACAGGATCATACTCTGGAAACACCATATATTTT. This sequence encodes CASSSTLTTGSYSGNTIYF.

In this sample, this clone turned up a few times. V is TRBV3-1 and J is TRBJ2-3; D not certain. The CDR3 sequence is 13 residues long. Trimming took 3 bases from V and 0 from J, leaving 4 bases between them. The V gene's germline CDR1 is LGHDT and CDR2 YNNKEL (reference sequence). The CDR3 spells CASSHPSTDTQYF. As DNA, the CDR3 is TGTGCCAGCAGCCACCCGAGCACAGATACGCAGTATTTT.

This clone was observed many times. CDR3 nucleotides: TGTGCCAGCAGTTACTCGGAACGGGAGGGCGAGGAGACCCAGTACTTC. It specifies CASSYSEREGEETQYF. The genes are TRBV6-5 and TRBJ2-5; TRBD2 matches at 8 bases. Per the germline V gene, CDR1 is MNHEY and CDR2 is SVGAGI. Losses at the gene ends were 0 bases for V and 5 bases for J; bases not matched to a gene: 8. The CDR3 covers 16 residues.

This clone came up many times. The V gene is TRBV29-1, the J gene TRBJ1-1; the D is unclear. In germline, CDR1 is SQVTM, CDR2 ANQGSEA. The CDR3 is made up of 10 amino acids. The V end lost 8 bases, the J end lost 1 base, and 5 bases lay between the germline ends. The CDR3: CSCQNTEAFF. For the CDR3, the DNA is TGCAGCTGTCAGAACACTGAAGCTTTCTTT.

The V and J genes are TRBV18 and TRBJ2-7; 11 nucleotides line up with TRBD1. The CDR3 spans 16 residues. Germline lookup yields CDR1 KGHSH and CDR2 LQKENI. The V and J ends lost 3 bases and 5 bases, in that order; junction bases with no gene match: 9. DNA of the CDR3: TGTGCCAGCTCACCGGTCGGGACAGGGGGTATCCACGAGCAGTACTTC. Amino acid sequence: CASSPVGTGGIHEQYF.

CDR3 loop: CASSSTGGEGTQYF. CDR3 DNA: TGCGCCAGCAGCTCCACAGGGGGCGAAGGGACCCAGTACTTC. The rearrangement links TRBV5-1 to TRBJ2-5, with 9 bases lining up with TRBD1. The junction had 7 bases not matched to a gene; V was cut back by 3 bases and J by 7 bases. CDR3 length: 14 residues. Germline CDR1 is SGHRS and CDR2 is YFSETQ. The full variable domain, with the rest looked up from reference TRBV5-1 and TRBJ2-5, is KAGVTQTPRYLIKTRGQQVTLSCSPISGHRSVSWYQQTPGQGLQFLFEYFSETQRNKGNFPGRFSGRQFSNSRSEMNVSTLELGDSALYLCASSSTGGEGTQYFGPGTRLLVL.

This clone was seen ten or more times. V is TRBV20-1 and J is TRBJ2-5; D call uncertain. This CDR3 has 16 amino acids. CDR1 is DFQATT, CDR2 SNEGSKA, per germline (reference sequence). Trimming removed 3 bases at V and 1 base at J, with 18 bases between. CDR3 sequence: CSARPLRRSPQETQYF. The CDR3 DNA follows: TGCAGTGCTAGGCCACTGCGGCGGAGTCCCCAAGAGACCCAGTACTTC.

This clone was found many times. The chain uses TRBV19 and TRBJ2-1; TRBD1 or TRBD2 may be the D gene (6 bases each). CDR1 LNHDA and CDR2 SQIVND come from the germline V gene (reference sequence). Trimming took off 5 bases at V and 4 bases at J, with 15 bases between the two ends. This CDR3 is built from 15 residues. The chain's CDR3 is CASSRLGGPYNEQFF. The DNA of the CDR3 is TGTGCCAGTAGTCGGCTGGGGGGCCCTTACAATGAGCAGTTCTTC.

This chain links TRBV5-1 with TRBJ1-2; the D is unclear. This CDR3 has 13 amino acids. With 0 bases removed from V and 1 base from J, the gap between germline ends came to 4 bases. The germline CDR1 and CDR2 sequences are SGHRS and YFSETQ. The CDR3 DNA reads TGCGCCAGCAGCTTGGGCGTTAACTATGGCTACACCTTC. Residues: CASSLGVNYGYTF. The variable domain in full, completed from reference TRBV5-1 and TRBJ1-2, reads KAGVTQTPRYLIKTRGQQVTLSCSPISGHRSVSWYQQTPGQGLQFLFEYFSETQRNKGNFPGRFSGRQFSNSRSEMNVSTLELGDSALYLCASSLGVNYGYTFGSGTRLTVV.

This clone turned up a few times. One end of the junction does not line up with germline, which may come from a read error. This chain links TRBV10-1 with TRBJ2-3; TRBD2 aligns across 14 bases. CDR3 length: 16 amino acids. CDR1 and CDR2 from the germline V gene are WNHNN and SYGVQD (reference sequence). CDR3 in amino acids: CANSLLTSGRADTQYF. In nucleotides, the CDR3 is TGCGCCAACAGTCTCTTGACTAGCGGGAGGGCAGATACGCAGTATTTT.

This clone occurred a few times. V gene TRBV25-1 combines with J gene TRBJ2-1; 12 bases agree with TRBD2. The CDR3 is 16 amino acids. Germline V gene data show CDR1 as MGHDK and CDR2 as SYGVNS. The V segment lost 0 bases and the J segment 8 bases; nucleotides outside the gene matches: 5. The CDR3 loop reads CASSEYKASGRDEQFF. The CDR3 coding sequence is TGTGCCAGCAGTGAATATAAGGCTAGCGGGAGGGATGAGCAGTTCTTC.

In this sample, this clone turned up a few times. The chain employs TRBV2 and TRBJ2-2, with D uncertain. V was trimmed by 6 bases and J by 9 bases, leaving 17 bases between them. The CDR3 covers 14 residues. CDR1 and CDR2 (germline): SNHLY, FYNNEI. CDR3 in DNA: TGTGCCAGCAGGCAAGCCCTCACTCAGCGGGAGCTGTTTTTT. Translation gives CASRQALTQRELFF.

This chain links TRBV19 with TRBJ2-2, with D perhaps TRBD1 (5 bases). Deletions cut 4 bases from V and 8 bases from J, with 8 bases between. The CDR3 contains 12 residues. Per germline, CDR1 LNHDA and CDR2 SQIVND (reference sequence). The CDR3 nucleotides are TGTGCCAGTAGTAAGGGGTTGGGGGAGCTGTTTTTT. It is translated as CASSKGLGELFF.

The CDR3 is CSAMNTEAFF. CDR3 DNA sequence: TGCAGTGCAATGAACACTGAAGCTTTCTTT. The rearrangement uses TRBV20-1 and TRBJ1-1; D is undetermined. Germline values: CDR1 DFQATT, CDR2 SNEGSKA (reference sequence). The CDR3 runs to 10 residues. The germline V and J ends were trimmed by 6 bases and 0 bases, with 2 bases remaining between them.

The V gene is TRBV15, the J gene TRBJ1-2; no reliable D call. Between the trimmed V and J ends, which lost 0 bases and 1 base, there was a span of 3 bases. This CDR3 has 13 amino acids. Germline CDR1 LNHNV, CDR2 YYDKDF (reference sequence). As DNA, the CDR3 is TGTGCCACCAGCAGAGACAGTAACTATGGCTACACCTTC. Its protein is CATSRDSNYGYTF.

This clone was counted between two and nine times. This rearrangement joins TRBV20-1 to TRBJ2-3, with 12 positions matching TRBD2. This CDR3 is built from 16 residues. The germline V gene encodes CDR1 DFQATT and CDR2 SNEGSKA (reference sequence). The J segment lost 3 bases and the V segment lost 1 base, leaving 5 bases of the junction unmatched. The CDR3 DNA follows: TGCAGTGCTAGAGTTTCCCTAGCGGGGGGGACAGATACGCAGTATTTT. Translated: CSARVSLAGGTDTQYF.

Only a few counts were recorded for this clone. The chain recombines TRBV6-6 with TRBJ2-7; D is uncertain. This CDR3 has 15 amino acids. Germline V gives CDR1 MNHNY, CDR2 SVGAGI (reference sequence). The V gene lost 2 bases and the J gene lost 1 base, with 12 bases spanning the gap. This CDR3 reads CASSYGSTLSYEQYF. CDR3 DNA sequence: TGTGCCAGCAGTTACGGTTCAACCTTGTCCTACGAGCAGTACTTC.

V gene TRBV6-5 combines with J gene TRBJ1-1; TRBD1 might be the D (5 bases). The length of the CDR3 is 16 residues. V was trimmed by 0 bases and J by 5 bases, leaving 16 bases between them. Germline CDR1 and CDR2: MNHEY and SVGAGI. The CDR3 DNA reads as TGTGCCAGCAGTTACTCAGGGCGGGGGGGGAAAACTGAAGCTTTCTTT. This gives the protein CASSYSGRGGKTEAFF.

The chain has TRBV28 and TRBJ1-5; maybe TRBD1 (5 bases). The CDR3 totals 15 residues. Deletions cut 3 bases from V and 5 bases from J, with 14 bases between. Germline lookup yields CDR1 MDHEN and CDR2 SYDVKM. The CDR3 region has the DNA TGTGCCAGCAGTTTGTCAGGTTGGGGGGATCAGCCCCAGCATTTT. Its protein is CASSLSGWGDQPQHF.

A few counts support this clone. The chain couples TRBV5-1 to TRBJ1-2; possibly TRBD1 for D (5 bases). This CDR3 region has 14 residues. V gave up 1 base and J gave up 2 bases, with 9 bases separating them. Germline V gives CDR1 SGHRS, CDR2 YFSETQ. This chain's CDR3 is CASSLRDGNYGYTF. DNA of the CDR3: TGCGCCAGCAGCTTGCGGGACGGGAACTATGGCTACACCTTC.